Following are 26 T cell receptor beta chains from one sample sequenced in a study of regulatory dendritic cells for organ transplantation. Sequenced by immunoSEQ multiplex PCR; TCRdb stores in-frame clones only, minus some. The sample lists 3,900 or so clones, around three fifths occurring once. Their antigen targets remain unknown. Sorted subsets were CFSE-labeled and cultured around five days with allogeneic dendritic cells. Sequencing was done on a sample of memory CD8+ T cells from blood cultured with regulatory dendritic cells. Subset given: CD45RO+ memory T cells. The receptors derive from a human donor in good health.

This clone came up once. The chain couples TRBV4-3 to TRBJ2-7; the match to TRBD2 covers 8 bases. Trimming cost V 0 bases and J 3 bases; bases outside gene matches: 16. CDR3 length: 19 amino acids. Germline-derived CDR1 and CDR2 are LGHNA and YSLEER. CDR3 loop: CASSQDLFMTSDTVYEQYF. The DNA for the CDR3 is TGCGCCAGCAGCCAAGATTTATTTATGACTAGCGACACAGTCTACGAGCAGTACTTC.

This clone has just one count. The rearrangement uses TRBV6-4 and TRBJ2-1; 10 nucleotides line up with TRBD2. The germline gives CDR1 MRHNA, CDR2 SNTAGT. This CDR3 has 15 amino acids. The V segment lost 4 bases and the J segment 7 bases; nucleotides outside the gene matches: 7. As DNA, the CDR3 is TGTGCCAGCAGTGCTCTAGCGGGGGAGGAAAATGAGCAGTTCTTC. It yields the protein CASSALAGEENEQFF.

The chain links TRBV6-5 to TRBJ2-7, with D perhaps matching TRBD2 (6 bases). In germline, CDR1 is MNHEY, CDR2 SVGAGI. Trimming took 1 base from V and 2 from J, leaving 12 bases between them. The CDR3 spans 15 residues. Here the CDR3 DNA reads TGTGCCAGCAGTTACTTTGCCGGGGGAGCCTACGAGCAGTACTTC. Amino acid sequence: CASSYFAGGAYEQYF.

The chain employs TRBV9 and TRBJ2-7; D possibly corresponds to TRBD2 (6 bases). Trimming left V 4 bases short and J 6 bases short, with 11 bases between. The CDR3 extends over 12 amino acids. Germline-derived CDR1 and CDR2 are SGDLS and YYNGEE. This chain's CDR3 is CASSPGSGEQYF. CDR3 bases: TGTGCCAGCAGCCCGGGTAGCGGCGAGCAGTACTTC. The full variable domain, its missing parts supplied by reference TRBV9 and TRBJ2-7, is DSGVTQTPKHLITATGQRVTLRCSPRSGDLSVYWYQQSLDQGLQFLIQYYNGEERAKGNILERFSAQQFPDLHSELNLSSLELGDSALYFCASSPGSGEQYFGPGTRLTVT.

The rearrangement links TRBV6-6 to TRBJ1-5; 7 bases line up with TRBD1. The CDR3 consists of 16 residues. CDR1 and CDR2 (germline): MNHNY, SVGAGI (reference sequence). With V trimmed by 1 base and J by 4 bases, 7 bases remained unmatched. In nucleotides, the CDR3 is TGTGCCAGCAGTTACTTAAAGGGGGCTTGGAATCAGCCCCAGCATTTT. The encoded protein is CASSYLKGAWNQPQHF.

The rearrangement joins TRBV29-1 to TRBJ2-3; D unclear. The CDR3 has 13 amino acids. Trimming removed 3 bases at V and 1 base at J, with 8 bases between. Per the germline V gene, CDR1 is SQVTM and CDR2 is ANQGSEA. The CDR3, as DNA: TGCAGCGTTGATACGAGCGGCACAGATACGCAGTATTTT. This translates into CSVDTSGTDTQYF.

The V and J genes are TRBV19 and TRBJ2-7; D may be TRBD1 (5 bases). V lost 6 bases and J 2 bases, leaving 8 bases between the germline ends. This CDR3 is 12 amino acids long. From germline, CDR1 is LNHDA and CDR2 SQIVND (reference sequence). CDR3 DNA sequence: TGTGCCAGTAGAACGGACACCTACGAGCAGTACTTC. It translates to CASRTDTYEQYF.

This sequence joins TRBV4-1 and TRBJ1-6, with 8 bases fitting TRBD1. Germline CDR1 reads MGHRA; CDR2 reads YSYEKL. The ends lost 3 bases at V and 9 bases at J; junction bases unmatched: 7. The CDR3 has 15 residues. The CDR3 bases are TGCGCCAGCAGCCATCCGCAGGGGGCCGCTTCACCCCTCCACTTT. Translating gives CASSHPQGAASPLHF.

V and J are TRBV10-3 and TRBJ2-3; TRBD2 matches at 8 bases. There are 14 residues in the CDR3. Germline V gene lookup returns CDR1 ENHRY and CDR2 SYGVKD. The J segment lost 7 bases and the V segment lost 10 bases, leaving 13 bases of the junction unmatched. CDR3 sequence: CATLSGGLLHTQYF. The CDR3 DNA follows: TGTGCCACCTTAAGCGGGGGCCTCCTCCATACGCAGTATTTT.

The chain carries TRBV7-6 and TRBJ2-1; 12 bases line up with TRBD2. The CDR3 has 17 amino acids. V was pared by 5 bases and J by 4 bases, with 9 bases of the junction left unmatched. CDR1 is SGHVS and CDR2 is FNYEAQ in the germline V gene. The DNA of the CDR3 is TGTGCCAGCAGCGCCTCTAGCGGGGGGGCTCTTTACAATGAGCAGTTCTTC. Amino acid sequence: CASSASSGGALYNEQFF.

This CDR3 is CASSFGRTEAFF. Written as DNA, the CDR3 is TGTGCCAGCAGCTTCGGTCGAACTGAAGCTTTCTTT. This sequence joins TRBV7-2 and TRBJ1-1; D remains unclear. The CDR3 consists of 12 residues. V lost 3 bases and J lost 5, with 7 bases in between. CDR1 and CDR2 from the germline V gene are SGHTA and FQGNSA.

By share, this clone counts as medium-sized (0.01 to 0.1%). Distinct nucleotide sequences in the sample also encode this CDR3. The rearrangement joins TRBV11-2 to TRBJ1-1, with D possibly TRBD1 on 6 matching bases. Germline CDR1 and CDR2: SGHAT and FQNNGV. Trimming shortened V by 1 base and J by 3 bases, and 9 bases separated the two germline ends. The length of the CDR3 is 14 residues. CDR3 in DNA: TGTGCCAGCAGCTTAGGGGGGCGCGACACTGAAGCTTTCTTT. Its protein is CASSLGGRDTEAFF.

The J gene is TRBJ1-1, the V gene TRBV4-1; D is possibly TRBD1 (5 bases). The germline V gene has CDR1 MGHRA and CDR2 YSYEKL. The CDR3 is 14 residues long. The V end was cut by 4 bases, the J end by 0 bases, with 9 bases between. CDR3 coding DNA: TGCGCCAGCAGCCTGGGGGGATTGAACACTGAAGCTTTCTTT. The encoded protein is CASSLGGLNTEAFF.

About this clone itself: Compared with germline, one end of the junction differs, possibly owing to a read error. V gene TRBV5-3 combines with J gene TRBJ2-5; the match to TRBD1 covers 7 bases. TRBV5-3 is an ORF; its function is uncertain. The CDR3 length is 15 residues. CDR3 DNA: TGCGCCAGCAGCCAAGAAGACAGGGTGAGGGAGACCCAGTACTTC. This codes for CASSQEDRVRETQYF.

This chain joins TRBV9 and TRBJ2-7; the match to TRBD1 covers 7 bases. The J segment lost 2 bases and the V segment lost 3 bases, leaving 2 bases of the junction unmatched. The CDR3 covers 13 residues. Germline V lookup: CDR1 SGDLS, CDR2 YYNGEE. CDR3 bases: TGTGCCAGCAGCGGGGGGACAGCCTACGAGCAGTACTTC. It yields the protein CASSGGTAYEQYF.

The CDR3 region is CASSPNAYEQYF. CDR3 bases: TGTGCCAGCAGTCCCAATGCCTACGAGCAGTACTTC. V and J are TRBV6-1 and TRBJ2-7; D is ambiguous. V shed 5 bases and J shed 2 bases, with 7 bases lying between them. CDR3 length equals 12 residues. CDR1 and CDR2 (germline): MNHNS, SASEGT.

About this clone itself: This CDR3 is also generated by other DNA sequences in the sample. The chain has TRBV29-1 and TRBJ1-4; TRBD1 matches at 8 bases. After removal of 5 bases from V and 4 bases from J, the junction contained 3 bases not matched to a gene. CDR3 length equals 13 residues. The V gene's germline CDR1 is SQVTM and CDR2 ANQGSEA. The CDR3 region has the DNA TGCAGCGTTTTGACAGGGGATAATGAAAAACTGTTTTTT. Its protein is CSVLTGDNEKLFF.

The rearrangement uses TRBV19 and TRBJ2-5; the D gene is possibly TRBD2 (5 bases). V was trimmed by 4 bases and J by 4 bases, leaving 16 bases between them. Germline loops: CDR1 LNHDA, CDR2 SQIVND (reference sequence). The CDR3 is 15 residues long. The CDR3 DNA reads TGTGCCAGTAGTAATTCAGGAGGAAGAAGAGAGACCCAGTACTTC. It is translated as CASSNSGGRRETQYF.

This clone has a single count. The rearrangement uses TRBV15 and TRBJ1-5, with 8 bases lining up with TRBD1. Losses at the gene ends were 3 bases for V and 7 bases for J; bases not matched to a gene: 8. Germline V lookup: CDR1 LNHNV, CDR2 YYDKDF (reference sequence). The CDR3 runs 15 residues. As DNA, the CDR3 is TGTGCCACCAGCAGCTCCCGGACAGGGCGGCAGCCCCAGCATTTT. The encoded protein is CATSSSRTGRQPQHF.

The rearrangement links TRBV11-3 to TRBJ2-7; 11 nucleotides agree with TRBD2. The V gene end was trimmed by 2 bases and the J gene end by 3 bases; junction bases not matched to a gene: 3. This CDR3 has 15 amino acids. Germline CDR1 SGHNT, CDR2 YENEEA. The CDR3 sequence: CASSLLTSGVYEQYF. As DNA, the CDR3 is TGTGCCAGCAGCTTATTGACTAGCGGGGTCTACGAGCAGTACTTC.

In its sample, this clone was seen a few times. The genes are TRBV19 and TRBJ1-2; a possible D gene is TRBD1 (5 bases). V lost 5 bases to trimming and J lost 8 bases, with 15 bases between them. This CDR3 is built from 13 residues. Germline-derived CDR1 and CDR2 are LNHDA and SQIVND (reference sequence). CDR3 amino acids: CASSLDMFQGYTF. Written as DNA, the CDR3 is TGTGCCAGTAGTCTGGACATGTTCCAAGGCTACACCTTC.

The chain carries TRBV27 and TRBJ1-5; the D is unclear. This CDR3 has 15 residues. V was shortened by 1 base and J by 6 bases, with 13 bases between the two germline ends. From germline, CDR1 is MNHEY and CDR2 SMNVEV (reference sequence). The CDR3 sequence is CASSLFPGGFQPQHF. The CDR3 DNA is TGTGCCAGCAGTTTATTCCCAGGAGGCTTTCAGCCCCAGCATTTT.

The chain has TRBV27 and TRBJ2-2; a possible D gene is TRBD2 (6 bases). In germline, CDR1 is MNHEY, CDR2 SMNVEV (reference sequence). The CDR3 has 15 amino acids. V was clipped by 6 bases and J by 5 bases, with 16 bases between them. The chain's CDR3 is CASRGRGPGTGELFF. The DNA of the CDR3 is TGTGCCAGCAGGGGGCGGGGACCGGGGACCGGGGAGCTGTTTTTT.

This clone has just a few counts. The sample has other DNA sequences that encode this CDR3 too. The chain carries TRBV5-6 and TRBJ2-7; 8 positions agree with TRBD1. The CDR3 has 15 amino acids. The J segment lost 3 bases and the V segment lost 2 bases, leaving 7 bases of the junction unmatched. The germline V gene encodes CDR1 SGHDT and CDR2 YYEEEE. The CDR3 loop reads CASSFRDRRFYEQYF. For the CDR3, the DNA is TGTGCCAGCAGCTTCCGGGACAGGCGTTTCTACGAGCAGTACTTC. The full variable domain, in which reference TRBV5-6 and TRBJ2-7 provide the parts outside the CDR3, is DAGVTQSPTHLIKTRGQQVTLRCSPKSGHDTVSWYQQALGQGPQFIFQYYEEEERQRGNFPDRFSGHQFPNYSSELNVNALLLGDSALYLCASSFRDRRFYEQYFGPGTRLTVT.

The chain uses TRBV6-4 and TRBJ2-6; possibly TRBD1 for D (6 bases). V was trimmed by 8 bases and J by 0 bases, leaving 14 bases between them. The CDR3 consists of 16 residues. Looked up from germline, CDR1 is MRHNA and CDR2 is SNTAGT. The CDR3 nucleotides are TGTGCCAGCGGTACGGACAGCAACTCTGGGGCCAACGTCCTGACTTTC. Amino acid sequence: CASGTDSNSGANVLTF.

On this clone itself: Germline is not matched at one junction end, which may reflect a read error. The chain uses TRBV11-2 and TRBJ2-1, with 12 bases lining up with TRBD2. This CDR3 is built from 15 residues. In germline, CDR1 is SGHAT, CDR2 FQNNGV. CDR3 sequence (DNA): TGCGCCAGCAGCCAACTAGCGGGGGGCGGGAATGAGCAGTTCTTC. Protein product: CASSQLAGGGNEQFF.